The rows below give T cell receptor beta chains drawn from one sample of a study of blood T cell repertoires in COVID-19. TCRdb keeps only in-frame clones here, not all; method: immunoSEQ multiplex PCR. The profile shows about 100,000 clones, about 79% of them singletons. Sequenced: peripheral blood. Every receptor here comes from a woman over 75 with active or convalescent COVID-19. Each CDR3 is given with its conserved first and last residue. Each record gives: clone size, J gene, V gene, D gene, CDR3 DNA, CDR3 protein. D genes are given only for firm matches. Size tells how often a clone was seen (once, few, many) or the class of an expanded clone, and some rows leave it out.

abundance: many; j_gene: TRBJ2-7; v_gene: TRBV27; d_gene: -; CDR3nt: TGTGCCAGCAGTTTAAATGTGGGGCCCGAGCAGTACTTC; CDR3aa: CASSLNVGPEQYF
abundance: once; j_gene: TRBJ1-5; v_gene: TRBV5-6; d_gene: -; CDR3nt: TGTGCCAGCAGCTTGGGAGGGTATAGCAATCAGCCCCAGCATTTT; CDR3aa: CASSLGGYSNQPQHF
abundance: -; j_gene: TRBJ1-6; v_gene: TRBV28; d_gene: TRBD1; CDR3nt: TGTGCCAGCAGTTTGCGACAGGGGAAATCCTATAATTCACCCCTCCACTTT; CDR3aa: CASSLRQGKSYNSPLHF
abundance: -; j_gene: TRBJ1-3; v_gene: TRBV20-1; d_gene: -; CDR3nt: TGCAGTGCTAGTTCCGGGACTAACACTGGAAACACCATATATTTT; CDR3aa: CSASSGTNTGNTIYF
abundance: -; j_gene: TRBJ2-7; v_gene: TRBV15; d_gene: TRBD2; CDR3nt: TGTGCCACCAGCAGAGATGCTAGCGGACACGGAGCCTACGAGCAGTACTTC; CDR3aa: CATSRDASGHGAYEQYF
abundance: -; j_gene: TRBJ1-5; v_gene: TRBV24-1; d_gene: -; CDR3nt: TGTGCCACCAGTGATCCGGGTATTGATAGCAATCAGCCCCAGCATTTT; CDR3aa: CATSDPGIDSNQPQHF
abundance: -; j_gene: TRBJ2-1; v_gene: TRBV5-1; d_gene: -; CDR3nt: TGCGCCAGCAGCTTGGCCGGGGGTACTCTCAATGAGCAGTTCTTC; CDR3aa: CASSLAGGTLNEQFF
abundance: -; j_gene: TRBJ1-2; v_gene: TRBV6-5; d_gene: TRBD1; CDR3nt: TGTGCCAGCAGTTACGAACAGGGGGCGCCGGGCTATGGCTACACCTTC; CDR3aa: CASSYEQGAPGYGYTF
abundance: few; j_gene: TRBJ1-1; v_gene: TRBV11-2; d_gene: -; CDR3nt: TGTGCCAGCAGCTCGACGACAGGCTTGAACACTGAAGCTTTCTTT; CDR3aa: CASSSTTGLNTEAFF
abundance: -; j_gene: TRBJ1-1; v_gene: TRBV6-5; d_gene: -; CDR3nt: TGTGCCAGCAGATACCAAGGGGACACTGAAGCTTTCTTT; CDR3aa: CASRYQGDTEAFF
abundance: -; j_gene: TRBJ1-2; v_gene: TRBV5-6; d_gene: TRBD1; CDR3nt: TGTGCCAGCAGCGGAGATACAGGGGGAGGATATCATGGCTACACCTTC; CDR3aa: CASSGDTGGGYHGYTF
abundance: -; j_gene: TRBJ1-5; v_gene: TRBV24-1; d_gene: -; CDR3nt: TGTGCCACCAGTGAACATTCGGCACAGGGTATGAGTCAGCCCCAGCATTTT; CDR3aa: CATSEHSAQGMSQPQHF
abundance: -; j_gene: TRBJ1-2; v_gene: TRBV4-1; d_gene: -; CDR3nt: TGCGCCAGCAGCCAAGATAGGACAGATCCTAACTATGGCTACACCTTC; CDR3aa: CASSQDRTDPNYGYTF
abundance: few; j_gene: TRBJ2-7; v_gene: TRBV5-4; d_gene: -; CDR3nt: TGTGCCAGCAGCTTGGTTGGGGGGGCCCTACCCTACGAGCAGTACTTC; CDR3aa: CASSLVGGALPYEQYF
abundance: -; j_gene: TRBJ2-7; v_gene: TRBV12-2; d_gene: -; CDR3nt: TGTGCAAGTCGCCGCGGGACTAGCGGGAGGCCTACCTCCTACGAGCAGTACTTC; CDR3aa: CASRRGTSGRPTSYEQYF
abundance: -; j_gene: TRBJ2-3; v_gene: TRBV18; d_gene: TRBD1; CDR3nt: TGTGCCAGCTCACCGATTTGGGACAGTTGGGGCACAGATACGCAGTATTTT; CDR3aa: CASSPIWDSWGTDTQYF
abundance: -; j_gene: TRBJ1-1; v_gene: TRBV27; d_gene: TRBD1; CDR3nt: TGTGCCAGCAGTCCCCAGCCAGGGGGGAACACTGAAGCTTTCTTT; CDR3aa: CASSPQPGGNTEAFF
abundance: -; j_gene: TRBJ2-1; v_gene: TRBV7-3; d_gene: TRBD2; CDR3nt: TGTGCCAGCAGTCCGCTAGCGGGGGGTTTGGATGAGCAGTTCTTC; CDR3aa: CASSPLAGGLDEQFF
abundance: -; j_gene: TRBJ2-7; v_gene: TRBV7-9; d_gene: TRBD1; CDR3nt: TGTGCCAGCAGCTTCGGGCAGGGGGCGCCGGGGGAGCAGTACTTC; CDR3aa: CASSFGQGAPGEQYF
abundance: -; j_gene: TRBJ1-2; v_gene: TRBV28; d_gene: -; CDR3nt: TGTGCCAGCACCTCCCCCGCGGAACACTATGGCTACACCTTC; CDR3aa: CASTSPAEHYGYTF
abundance: -; j_gene: TRBJ1-2; v_gene: TRBV25-1; d_gene: -; CDR3nt: TGTGCCAGCAGAGAAACGGGACACCGAAGTGACTACACCTTC; CDR3aa: CASRETGHRSDYTF
abundance: -; j_gene: TRBJ2-3; v_gene: TRBV5-1; d_gene: TRBD2; CDR3nt: TGCGCCAGCAGCTATGGGACTAGCGGGGGCACAGATACGCAGTATTTT; CDR3aa: CASSYGTSGGTDTQYF
abundance: -; j_gene: TRBJ1-6; v_gene: TRBV27; d_gene: -; CDR3nt: TGTGCCAGCAGATATAACGACCGCGGGTCAGGACCCCTCCACTTT; CDR3aa: CASRYNDRGSGPLHF
abundance: once; j_gene: TRBJ1-2; v_gene: TRBV28; d_gene: TRBD1; CDR3nt: TGTGCCAGCAGGGAAGGGGGACAGGGGTTTAAGGGTGGCTACACCTTC; CDR3aa: CASREGGQGFKGGYTF
abundance: -; j_gene: TRBJ1-1; v_gene: TRBV28; d_gene: TRBD1; CDR3nt: TGTGCCAGCAGTTTTGGACAGGGGGCGCTTTTTGGGACTGAAGCTTTCTTT; CDR3aa: CASSFGQGALFGTEAFF
abundance: -; j_gene: TRBJ2-2; v_gene: TRBV10-1; d_gene: -; CDR3nt: TGCGCCAGCAGTGAGGTCCCAACCAACTCGTTCAACGCGAACACCGGGGAGCTGTTTTTT; CDR3aa: CASSEVPTNSFNANTGELFF
abundance: -; j_gene: TRBJ2-5; v_gene: TRBV9; d_gene: TRBD1; CDR3nt: TGTGCCAGCAGCGCGGGACAGTTCGTGGAGACCCAGTACTTC; CDR3aa: CASSAGQFVETQYF
abundance: -; j_gene: TRBJ2-3; v_gene: TRBV19; d_gene: -; CDR3nt: TGTGCCAGTAGTCCTGGGGGCCTGACGCAGTATTTT; CDR3aa: CASSPGGLTQYF
abundance: -; j_gene: TRBJ1-1; v_gene: TRBV21-1; d_gene: -; CDR3nt: TGTGCCAGCATCACGGGGGGAGACAGGGGGTTTGGCACTGAAGCTTTCTTT; CDR3aa: CASITGGDRGFGTEAFF
abundance: -; j_gene: TRBJ1-5; v_gene: TRBV6-1; d_gene: TRBD1; CDR3nt: TGTGCCAGCAGTGAAAATGCGGCAGGGGGTAACCAGCCCCAGCATTTT; CDR3aa: CASSENAAGGNQPQHF
abundance: once; j_gene: TRBJ2-1; v_gene: TRBV15; d_gene: -; CDR3nt: TGTGCCACCAGCAGAGAGGGGAACAGGGAATCGGCCTCTAATTTCTTC; CDR3aa: CATSREGNRESASNFF
abundance: -; j_gene: TRBJ2-5; v_gene: TRBV6-1; d_gene: TRBD2; CDR3nt: TGTGCCAGCAGTGAGAATCCTAGCGGCCAAGAGACCCAGTACTTC; CDR3aa: CASSENPSGQETQYF
abundance: -; j_gene: TRBJ2-3; v_gene: TRBV24-1; d_gene: TRBD1; CDR3nt: TGTGCCACCAGTGACCCCGGCCAGGGGGACACAGATACGCAGTATTTT; CDR3aa: CATSDPGQGDTDTQYF
abundance: -; j_gene: TRBJ2-7; v_gene: TRBV10-3; d_gene: TRBD1; CDR3nt: TGTGCCATCAGAACGGGGACAGCCTACGAGCAGTACTTC; CDR3aa: CAIRTGTAYEQYF
abundance: -; j_gene: TRBJ1-3; v_gene: TRBV25-1; d_gene: -; CDR3nt: TGTGCCAGCACAGCTGGAAACACCATATATTTT; CDR3aa: CASTAGNTIYF
abundance: -; j_gene: TRBJ1-1; v_gene: TRBV3-1/TRBV3-2; d_gene: -; CDR3nt: TGTGCCAGCAGCCAAGAGGGAAGGGGCATGAACACTGAAGCTTTCTTT; CDR3aa: CASSQEGRGMNTEAFF
abundance: -; j_gene: TRBJ1-1; v_gene: TRBV28; d_gene: -; CDR3nt: TGTGCCAGCAGTCCGGGGGGGGCGGTGAACACTGAAGCTTTCTTT; CDR3aa: CASSPGGAVNTEAFF
abundance: -; j_gene: TRBJ1-1; v_gene: TRBV7-9; d_gene: -; CDR3nt: TGTGCCAGCAGCTTCGACAGCCAGTGGGCTTTCTTT; CDR3aa: CASSFDSQWAFF
abundance: -; j_gene: TRBJ1-5; v_gene: TRBV6-1; d_gene: -; CDR3nt: TGTGCCAGCAGTGAACACTACAGGGATCGGGGTCAGCCCCAGCATTTT; CDR3aa: CASSEHYRDRGQPQHF